This T cell receptor (beta chain) was profiled in a study of T cell responses to AZD1222 COVID-19 vaccine. TCRdb's table, derived via immunoSEQ multiplex PCR, lists solely in-frame clones and lacks some. The table records 95,000 or so clones, over 85% of them present only once. Findings and limits, study-wide: The donors showed a predominance of white British ancestry and of females, with possible underestimation of clonal diversity. In all cases, repertoires were sampled only after the peak T cell response.

This clone was seen ten or more times. Its antigen is as yet unknown. Here the sequenced sample was peripheral blood, taken on day 0 of MenACWY control vaccination. This receptor was taken from an adult in good health.

CDR3 residues: CASSLAGGYEQYF. The CDR3 coding sequence is TGTGCCAGCAGCTTAGCAGGGGGCTACGAGCAGTACTTC. The V gene is TRBV7-9, the J gene TRBJ2-7; a weak D match, TRBD1 (6 bases). Trimming left V 0 bases short and J 3 bases short, with 6 bases between. This CDR3 has 13 residues. Germline V lookup: CDR1 SEHNR, CDR2 FQNEAQ (reference sequence).